This T cell receptor beta chain came from a study of radiation and T cells in renal cell carcinoma. Study observations and caveats: In blood, top tumor clones expanded by 2 weeks, shrinking by 4.

The repertoire was sequenced with immunoSEQ multiplex PCR; TCRdb's copy has only in-frame clones and lacks some. The repertoire holds more than 60,000 clones, with 70% to 90% as singletons. The time point was: blood 4 weeks post-SBRT, at nephrectomy. Treatment indicated: 15 Gy SBRT to primary tumor, nephrectomy 4 weeks later. Blood was sampled at baseline, 2 weeks and 4 weeks after SBRT. Comments on this clone: Its antigen is still unknown.

V lost 0 bases to trimming and J lost 2 bases, with 3 bases between them. The germline CDR1 and CDR2 sequences are SGHTA and FQGNSA. The CDR3 is 13 residues long. The sequence derives from an older woman with renal cell carcinoma. This sequence joins TRBV7-2 and TRBJ2-3; unclear D gene. Source: blood, taken from a patient whose treatment included radiotherapy and nephrectomy. This CDR3 is CASSLAITDTQYF. CDR3 bases: TGTGCCAGCAGCTTAGCGATCACAGATACGCAGTATTTT.